The clone carrying this TCR beta chain came up many times. From 300 to 400 ng of RNA, a library with molecular barcoded alpha/delta and beta/gamma adaptors was made. One entry per CDR3 protein, called by TCRdb with MiXCR from the reads. The data show about 86,000 distinct CDR3 sequences, with around an eighth seen just once and 15% held by the top ten. The data were obtained in a study of read filtering for tumor transcriptome and immune sequencing. From germline, CDR1 is DFQATT and CDR2 SNEGSKA (reference sequence). The CDR3 has 14 amino acids. V lost 4 bases and J lost 5, with 15 bases in between. The chain joins TRBV20-1 to TRBJ1-5; D may be TRBD1 (5 bases). This clonotype was obtained from a donor older than 35 with multiple myeloma. The sequenced sample consisted of a population of CD138-negative cells sorted from bone marrow. For the CDR3, the DNA is TGCAGTGCTATACGGGAGGGAGGGGATCAGCCCCAGCATTTT. It yields the protein CSAIREGGDQPQHF.